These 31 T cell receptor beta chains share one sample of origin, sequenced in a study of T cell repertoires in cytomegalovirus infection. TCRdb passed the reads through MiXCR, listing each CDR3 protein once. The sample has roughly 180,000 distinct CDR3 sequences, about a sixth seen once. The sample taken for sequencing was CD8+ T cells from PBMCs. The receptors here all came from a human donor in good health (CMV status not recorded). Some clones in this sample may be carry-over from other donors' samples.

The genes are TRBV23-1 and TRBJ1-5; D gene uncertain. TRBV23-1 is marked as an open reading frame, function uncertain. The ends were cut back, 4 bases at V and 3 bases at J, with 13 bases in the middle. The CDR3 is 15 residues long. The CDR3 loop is CASSRGGKPNQPQHF. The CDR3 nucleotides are TGCGCCAGCAGTCGAGGAGGGAAACCCAATCAGCCCCAGCATTTT.

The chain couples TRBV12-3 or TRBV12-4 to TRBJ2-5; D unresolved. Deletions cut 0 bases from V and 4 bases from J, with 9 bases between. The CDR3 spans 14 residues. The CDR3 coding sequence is TGTGCCAGCAGTTTAGCGTTGGCAGGAGAGACCCAGTACTTC. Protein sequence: CASSLALAGETQYF.

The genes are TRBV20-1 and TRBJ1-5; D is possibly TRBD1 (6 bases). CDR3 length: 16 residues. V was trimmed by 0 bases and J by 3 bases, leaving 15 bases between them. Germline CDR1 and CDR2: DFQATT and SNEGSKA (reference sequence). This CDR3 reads CSARDLVGANNQPQHF. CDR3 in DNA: TGCAGTGCTAGAGACCTGGTGGGGGCCAACAATCAGCCCCAGCATTTT.

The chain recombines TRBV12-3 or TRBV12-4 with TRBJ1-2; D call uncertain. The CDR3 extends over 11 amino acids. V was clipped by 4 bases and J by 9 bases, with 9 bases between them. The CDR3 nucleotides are TGTGCCAGCAGTTCCGGACGGAGCTACACCTTC. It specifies CASSSGRSYTF.

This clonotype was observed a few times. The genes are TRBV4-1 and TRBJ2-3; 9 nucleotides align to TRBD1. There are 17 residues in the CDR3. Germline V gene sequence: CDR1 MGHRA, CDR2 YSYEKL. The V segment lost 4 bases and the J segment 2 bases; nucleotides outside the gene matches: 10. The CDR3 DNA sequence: TGCGCCAGCAGCCCTGCAACAGGGGGCCTCGACACAGATACGCAGTATTTT. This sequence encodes CASSPATGGLDTDTQYF.

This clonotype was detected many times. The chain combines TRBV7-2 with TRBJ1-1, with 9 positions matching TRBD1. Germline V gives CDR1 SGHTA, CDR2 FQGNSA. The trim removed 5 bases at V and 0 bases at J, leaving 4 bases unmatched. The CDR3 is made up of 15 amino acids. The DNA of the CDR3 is TGTGCCAGCAGCCCTTACAGGGGGCTGAACACTGAAGCTTTCTTT. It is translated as CASSPYRGLNTEAFF.

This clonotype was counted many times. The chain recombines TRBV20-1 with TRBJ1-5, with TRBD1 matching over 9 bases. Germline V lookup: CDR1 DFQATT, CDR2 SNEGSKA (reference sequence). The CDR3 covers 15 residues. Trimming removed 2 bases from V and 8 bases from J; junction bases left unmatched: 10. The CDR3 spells CSARYGTGQGKPQHF. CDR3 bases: TGCAGTGCTAGATACGGGACAGGGCAGGGTAAGCCCCAGCATTTT.

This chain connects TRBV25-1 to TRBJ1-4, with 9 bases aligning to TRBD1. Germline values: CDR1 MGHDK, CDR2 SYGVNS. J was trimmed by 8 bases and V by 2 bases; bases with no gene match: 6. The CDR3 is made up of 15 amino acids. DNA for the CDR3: TGTGCCAGCAGTGAAAGGACAGGGGTGGAAGAAAAACTGTTTTTT. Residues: CASSERTGVEEKLFF.

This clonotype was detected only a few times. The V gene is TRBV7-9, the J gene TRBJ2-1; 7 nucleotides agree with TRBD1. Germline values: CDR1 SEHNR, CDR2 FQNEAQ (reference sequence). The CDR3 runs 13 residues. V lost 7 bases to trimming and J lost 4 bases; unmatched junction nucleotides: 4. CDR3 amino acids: CASNRGDYNEQFF. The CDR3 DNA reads TGTGCCAGCAACAGGGGAGATTACAATGAGCAGTTCTTC.

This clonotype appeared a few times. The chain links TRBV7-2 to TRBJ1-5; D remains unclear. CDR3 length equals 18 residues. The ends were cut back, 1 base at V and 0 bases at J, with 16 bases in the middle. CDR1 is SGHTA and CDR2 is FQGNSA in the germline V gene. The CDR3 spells CASSLVGDGPYSNQPQHF. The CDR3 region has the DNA TGTGCCAGCAGCTTAGTTGGGGATGGCCCATATAGCAATCAGCCCCAGCATTTT.

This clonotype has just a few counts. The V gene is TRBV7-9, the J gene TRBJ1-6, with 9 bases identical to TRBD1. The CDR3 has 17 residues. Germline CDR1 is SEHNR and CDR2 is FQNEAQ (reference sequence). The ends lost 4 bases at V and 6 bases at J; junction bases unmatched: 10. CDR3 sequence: CASSSGTGQGFNSPLHF. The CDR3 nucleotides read TGTGCCAGCAGCTCAGGCACGGGACAGGGTTTTAATTCACCCCTCCACTTT.

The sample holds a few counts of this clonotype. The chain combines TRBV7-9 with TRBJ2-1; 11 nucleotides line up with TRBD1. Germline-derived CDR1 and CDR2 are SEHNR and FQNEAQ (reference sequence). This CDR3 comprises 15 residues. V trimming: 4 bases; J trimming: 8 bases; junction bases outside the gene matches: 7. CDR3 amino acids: CASSSGTGGVDEQFF. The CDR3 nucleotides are TGTGCCAGCAGCTCCGGGACAGGGGGTGTCGATGAGCAGTTCTTC.

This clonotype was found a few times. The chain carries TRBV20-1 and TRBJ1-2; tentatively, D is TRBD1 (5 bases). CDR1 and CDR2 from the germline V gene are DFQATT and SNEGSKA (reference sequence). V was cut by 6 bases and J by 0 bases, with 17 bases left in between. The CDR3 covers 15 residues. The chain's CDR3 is CSARDQDLPNYGYTF. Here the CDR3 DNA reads TGCAGTGCCAGGGACCAGGATTTGCCTAACTATGGCTACACCTTC.

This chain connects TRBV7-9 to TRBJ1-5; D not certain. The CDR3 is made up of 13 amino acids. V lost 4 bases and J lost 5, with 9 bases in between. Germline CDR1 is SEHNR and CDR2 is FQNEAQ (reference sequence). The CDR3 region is CASSWAGDQPQHF. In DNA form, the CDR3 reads TGTGCCAGCAGCTGGGCGGGTGATCAGCCCCAGCATTTT.

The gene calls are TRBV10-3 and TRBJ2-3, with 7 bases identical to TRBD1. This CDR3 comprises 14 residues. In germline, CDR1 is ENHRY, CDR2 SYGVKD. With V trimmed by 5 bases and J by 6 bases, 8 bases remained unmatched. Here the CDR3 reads CAISPGTEIDTQYF. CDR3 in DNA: TGTGCCATCAGTCCCGGGACAGAGATCGATACGCAGTATTTT.

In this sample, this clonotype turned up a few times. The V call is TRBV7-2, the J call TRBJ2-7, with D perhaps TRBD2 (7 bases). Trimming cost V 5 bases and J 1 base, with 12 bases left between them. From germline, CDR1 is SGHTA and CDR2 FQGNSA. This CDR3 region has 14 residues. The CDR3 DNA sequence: TGTGCCAGCAGCCGGGGGGCGGGATCCTACGAGCAGTACTTC. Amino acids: CASSRGAGSYEQYF.

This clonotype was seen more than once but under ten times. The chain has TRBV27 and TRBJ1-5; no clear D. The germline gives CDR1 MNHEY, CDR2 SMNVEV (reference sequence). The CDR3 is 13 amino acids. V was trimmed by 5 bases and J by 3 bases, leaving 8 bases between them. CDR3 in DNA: TGTGCCAGCAGTAATCAGATCAATCAGCCCCAGCATTTT. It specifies CASSNQINQPQHF.

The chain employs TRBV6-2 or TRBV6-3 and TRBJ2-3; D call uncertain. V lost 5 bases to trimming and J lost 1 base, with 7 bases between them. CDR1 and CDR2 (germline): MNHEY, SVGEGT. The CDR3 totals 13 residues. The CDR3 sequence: CASSTTGTDTQYF. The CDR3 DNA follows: TGTGCCAGCAGTACCACAGGCACAGATACGCAGTATTTT.

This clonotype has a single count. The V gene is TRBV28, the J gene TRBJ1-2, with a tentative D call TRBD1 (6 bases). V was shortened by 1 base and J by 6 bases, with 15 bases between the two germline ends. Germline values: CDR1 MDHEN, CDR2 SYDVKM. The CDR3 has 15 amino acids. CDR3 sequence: CASSLLRRGRDGYTF. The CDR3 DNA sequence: TGTGCCAGCAGTTTATTGAGGCGGGGGCGAGATGGCTACACCTTC.

Here the CDR3 DNA reads TGTGCCAGCAGTCCCTCTACAGGGTCCCTTTACTCTAACACTGAAGCTTTCTTT. Translating it yields CASSPSTGSLYSNTEAFF. V usage is TRBV12-3 or TRBV12-4 and J usage is TRBJ1-1; the D gene is possibly TRBD1 (6 bases). The CDR3 has 18 residues. V lost 5 bases and J 2 bases, leaving 24 bases between the germline ends.

The CDR3 protein is CASSLGPRSSYEQYF. The DNA of the CDR3 is TGTGCCAGCAGTTTGGGACCGAGGAGCTCCTACGAGCAGTACTTC. V gene TRBV7-9 combines with J gene TRBJ2-7; the D call may be TRBD1 or TRBD2 (5 bases each). The ends were cut back, 6 bases at V and 0 bases at J, with 15 bases in the middle. CDR1 is SEHNR and CDR2 is FQNEAQ in the germline V gene (reference sequence). The CDR3 runs 15 residues.

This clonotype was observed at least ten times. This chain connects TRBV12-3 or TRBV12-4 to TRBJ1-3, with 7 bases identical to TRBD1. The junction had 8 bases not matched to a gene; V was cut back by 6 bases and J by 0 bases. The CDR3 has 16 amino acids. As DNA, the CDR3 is TGTGCCAGCAGCCTGGACAGGTCCTACTCTGGAAACACCATATATTTT. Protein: CASSLDRSYSGNTIYF.

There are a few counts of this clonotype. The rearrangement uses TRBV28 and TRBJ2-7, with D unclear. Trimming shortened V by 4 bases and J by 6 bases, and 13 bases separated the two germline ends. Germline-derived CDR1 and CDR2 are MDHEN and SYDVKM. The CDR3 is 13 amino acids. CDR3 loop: CASSSIRSLEQYF. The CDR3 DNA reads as TGTGCCAGCAGTTCTATCAGGTCGCTCGAGCAGTACTTC. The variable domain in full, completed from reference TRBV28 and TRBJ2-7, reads DVKVTQSSRYLVKRTGEKVFLECVQDMDHENMFWYRQDPGLGLRLIYFSYDVKMKEKGDIPEGYSVSREKKERFSLILESASTNQTSMYLCASSSIRSLEQYFGPGTRLTVT.

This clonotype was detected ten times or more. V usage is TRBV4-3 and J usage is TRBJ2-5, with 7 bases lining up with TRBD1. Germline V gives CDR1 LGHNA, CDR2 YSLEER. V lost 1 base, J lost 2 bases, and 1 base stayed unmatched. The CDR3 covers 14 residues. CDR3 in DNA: TGCGCCAGCAGCCAAGGGACAGGACAAGAGACCCAGTACTTC. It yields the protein CASSQGTGQETQYF.

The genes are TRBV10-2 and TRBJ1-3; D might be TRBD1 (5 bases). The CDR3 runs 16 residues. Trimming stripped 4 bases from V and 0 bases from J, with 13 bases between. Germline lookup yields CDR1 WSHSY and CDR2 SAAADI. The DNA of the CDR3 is TGCGCCAGCAGTGTATCCGGGACCCTCTCTGGAAACACCATATATTTT. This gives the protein CASSVSGTLSGNTIYF.

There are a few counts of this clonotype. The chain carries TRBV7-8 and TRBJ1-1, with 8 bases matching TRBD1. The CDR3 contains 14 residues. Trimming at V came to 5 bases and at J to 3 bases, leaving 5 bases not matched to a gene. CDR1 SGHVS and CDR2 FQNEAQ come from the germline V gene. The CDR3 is CASSHGTGYTEAFF. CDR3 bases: TGTGCCAGCAGCCACGGGACAGGCTACACTGAAGCTTTCTTT.

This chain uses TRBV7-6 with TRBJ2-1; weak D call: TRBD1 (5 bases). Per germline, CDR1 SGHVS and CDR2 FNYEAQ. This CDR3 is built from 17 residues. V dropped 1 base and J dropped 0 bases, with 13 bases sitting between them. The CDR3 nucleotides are TGTGCCAGCAGCTTAGGGATCAGACAGAGCTCCTACAATGAGCAGTTCTTC. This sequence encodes CASSLGIRQSSYNEQFF.

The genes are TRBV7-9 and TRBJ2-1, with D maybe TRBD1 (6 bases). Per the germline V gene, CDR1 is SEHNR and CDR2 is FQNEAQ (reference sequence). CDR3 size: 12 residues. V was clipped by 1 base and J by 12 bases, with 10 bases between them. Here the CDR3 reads CASSLEGRGQFF. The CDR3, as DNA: TGTGCCAGCAGCTTAGAGGGCAGGGGGCAGTTCTTC.

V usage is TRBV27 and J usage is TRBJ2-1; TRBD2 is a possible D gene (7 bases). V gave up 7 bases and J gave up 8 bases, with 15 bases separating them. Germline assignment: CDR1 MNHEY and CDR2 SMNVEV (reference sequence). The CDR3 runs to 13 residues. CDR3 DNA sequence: TGTGCCAGCACGGCGGGGGCTTTATATGAGCAGTTCTTC. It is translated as CASTAGALYEQFF.

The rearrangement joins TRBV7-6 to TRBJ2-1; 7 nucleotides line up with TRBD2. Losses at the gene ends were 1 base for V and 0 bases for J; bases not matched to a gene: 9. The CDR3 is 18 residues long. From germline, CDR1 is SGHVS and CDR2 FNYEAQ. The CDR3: CASSLGAGGGSSYNEQFF. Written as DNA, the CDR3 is TGTGCCAGCAGCTTAGGGGCTGGGGGGGGGAGCTCCTACAATGAGCAGTTCTTC. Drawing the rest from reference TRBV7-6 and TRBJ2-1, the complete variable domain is GAGVSQSPRYKVTKRGQDVALRCDPISGHVSLYWYRQALGQGPEFLTYFNYEAQQDKSGLPNDRFSAERPEGSISTLTIQRTEQRDSAMYRCASSLGAGGGSSYNEQFFGPGTRLTVL.

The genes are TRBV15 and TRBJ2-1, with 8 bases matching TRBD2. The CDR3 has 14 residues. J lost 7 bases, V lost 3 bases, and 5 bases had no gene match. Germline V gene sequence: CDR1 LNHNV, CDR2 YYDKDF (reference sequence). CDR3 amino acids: CATSSISGENEQFF. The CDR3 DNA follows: TGTGCCACCAGCAGTATTAGCGGGGAAAATGAGCAGTTCTTC.